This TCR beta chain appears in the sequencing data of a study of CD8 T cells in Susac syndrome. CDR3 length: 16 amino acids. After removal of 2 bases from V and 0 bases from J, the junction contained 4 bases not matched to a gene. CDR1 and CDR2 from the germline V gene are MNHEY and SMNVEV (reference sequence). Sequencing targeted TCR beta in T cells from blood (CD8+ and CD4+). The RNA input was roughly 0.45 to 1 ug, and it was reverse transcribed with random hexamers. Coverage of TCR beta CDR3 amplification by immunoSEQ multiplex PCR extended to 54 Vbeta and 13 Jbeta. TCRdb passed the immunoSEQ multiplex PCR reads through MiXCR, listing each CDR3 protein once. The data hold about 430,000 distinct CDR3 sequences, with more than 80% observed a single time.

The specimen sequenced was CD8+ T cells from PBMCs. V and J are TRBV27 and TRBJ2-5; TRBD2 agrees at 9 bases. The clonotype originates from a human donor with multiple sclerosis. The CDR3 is CASSLLAGNYQETQYF. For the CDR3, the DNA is TGTGCCAGCAGTTTACTAGCGGGGAATTACCAAGAGACCCAGTACTTC.